These T cell receptor beta chains were read from a single sample in a study of shared clonotypes between healthy human individuals. The table came from immunoSEQ multiplex PCR; TCRdb's copy has only in-frame clones and leaves some out. The profile covers roughly 2.5 million clones, with 90% to 95% appearing a single time and 0.14% taken by the ten largest. Sequenced input: naive CD4+ T cells sorted from blood. These receptors came from a man aged 18 to 30 in good health. Both conserved end residues are part of each CDR3. Fields, in order: CDR3 DNA, CDR3 protein, clone size, D gene, J gene, V gene. The D gene is left open where the match is weak. Size is stated for part of the rows, as once, few or many counts, or as a class when the clone is expanded.

CDR3nt: TGTGCCAGCAGCTTAGCTCCTAGCGGAGAGACCCAGTACTTC
CDR3aa: CASSLAPSGETQYF
abundance: NA
d_gene: TRBD2
j_gene: TRBJ2-5
v_gene: TRBV7-9

CDR3nt: TGTGCCAGCTCATCCGTTACTAGCGGGGGGAACGAGCAGTACTTC
CDR3aa: CASSSVTSGGNEQYF
abundance: NA
d_gene: TRBD2
j_gene: TRBJ2-7
v_gene: TRBV18

CDR3nt: TGTGCCAGTAGTATACAGGGGGCGCAGAACACTGAAGCTTTCTTT
CDR3aa: CASSIQGAQNTEAFF
abundance: NA
d_gene: TRBD1
j_gene: TRBJ1-1
v_gene: TRBV19

CDR3nt: TGTGCCAGCAGTGGGGACAGGAACACTGAAGCTTTCTTT
CDR3aa: CASSGDRNTEAFF
abundance: NA
d_gene: TRBD1
j_gene: TRBJ1-1
v_gene: TRBV28

CDR3nt: TGTGCCAGCAGCTTAGGGGAGCGGGAGGGCTCCTACGAGCAGTACTTC
CDR3aa: CASSLGEREGSYEQYF
abundance: NA
d_gene: TRBD2
j_gene: TRBJ2-7
v_gene: TRBV7-8

CDR3nt: TGTGCCAGCTCACCGAGGTTTACGAACACCGGGGAGCTGTTTTTT
CDR3aa: CASSPRFTNTGELFF
abundance: NA
d_gene: NA
j_gene: TRBJ2-2
v_gene: TRBV18

CDR3nt: TGCGCCAGCAGCTTGGCCCAGGGGGCGAACTCCTACGAGCAGTACTTC
CDR3aa: CASSLAQGANSYEQYF
abundance: NA
d_gene: TRBD1
j_gene: TRBJ2-7
v_gene: TRBV5-1

CDR3nt: TGTGCTAGTGGTCCCGGACAGAGCTCCTACAATGAGCAGTTCTTC
CDR3aa: CASGPGQSSYNEQFF
abundance: NA
d_gene: NA
j_gene: TRBJ2-1
v_gene: TRBV12-5

CDR3nt: TGCAGTGCTCGAAAAGGCTACGAGCAGTACTTC
CDR3aa: CSARKGYEQYF
abundance: NA
d_gene: NA
j_gene: TRBJ2-7
v_gene: TRBV20-1

CDR3nt: TGTGCCAGCAGCTTAGCGCGTTCGACAGGGGCCCTTTTGGGCGAGCAGTACTTC
CDR3aa: CASSLARSTGALLGEQYF
abundance: NA
d_gene: TRBD1
j_gene: TRBJ2-7
v_gene: TRBV7-8

CDR3nt: TGTGCCTGGAGTTTTAAGGGTACGCAGTATTTT
CDR3aa: CAWSFKGTQYF
abundance: NA
d_gene: NA
j_gene: TRBJ2-3
v_gene: TRBV30

CDR3nt: TGTGCCAGCAGGCAGGGCGTCTACGAGCAGTACTTC
CDR3aa: CASRQGVYEQYF
abundance: NA
d_gene: NA
j_gene: TRBJ2-7
v_gene: TRBV6-1

CDR3nt: TGTGCCTGGAGGGGGGGACAAACCTACGAGCAGTACTTC
CDR3aa: CAWRGGQTYEQYF
abundance: NA
d_gene: NA
j_gene: TRBJ2-7
v_gene: TRBV30

CDR3nt: TGTGCCAGCAGCTATCTACAGGGAGAGTCCAAGCAGCCCCAGCATTTT
CDR3aa: CASSYLQGESKQPQHF
abundance: NA
d_gene: NA
j_gene: TRBJ1-5
v_gene: TRBV5-5

CDR3nt: TGTGCCAGCAGTACGACAGGGCTAAGCATTCAGTACTTC
CDR3aa: CASSTTGLSIQYF
abundance: NA
d_gene: NA
j_gene: TRBJ2-4
v_gene: TRBV21-1

CDR3nt: TGTGCCAGCAGCGGCGGGACTAGCATGCCTGAGCAGTTCTTC
CDR3aa: CASSGGTSMPEQFF
abundance: NA
d_gene: TRBD2
j_gene: TRBJ2-1
v_gene: TRBV5-4

CDR3nt: TGTGCCAGCAGCCTTATGGGGACCATCTACGAGCAGTACTTC
CDR3aa: CASSLMGTIYEQYF
abundance: NA
d_gene: NA
j_gene: TRBJ2-7
v_gene: TRBV7-2

CDR3nt: TGTGCCAGCAGTTTTGGAGGGGCAGCCTATAATTCACCCCTCCACTTT
CDR3aa: CASSFGGAAYNSPLHF
abundance: NA
d_gene: NA
j_gene: TRBJ1-6
v_gene: TRBV28

CDR3nt: TGCGCCAGCAGCTTGGAGCCCCCAGGAAACACTGAAGCTTTCTTT
CDR3aa: CASSLEPPGNTEAFF
abundance: few
d_gene: NA
j_gene: TRBJ1-1
v_gene: TRBV5-1

CDR3nt: TGCGCCAGCAGCCCTGTGCAAGGCGATACGCAGTATTTT
CDR3aa: CASSPVQGDTQYF
abundance: NA
d_gene: NA
j_gene: TRBJ2-3
v_gene: TRBV5-1

CDR3nt: TGCGCCAGCAGCCAAGAAGCATCTACATACTACGAGCAGTACTTC
CDR3aa: CASSQEASTYYEQYF
abundance: NA
d_gene: NA
j_gene: TRBJ2-7
v_gene: TRBV4-3

CDR3nt: TGTGCCATCAGGACAAGTGGGGTATACACAGATACGCAGTATTTT
CDR3aa: CAIRTSGVYTDTQYF
abundance: NA
d_gene: NA
j_gene: TRBJ2-3
v_gene: TRBV10-3

CDR3nt: TGTGCCAGCATCCCCCCGGGTGGGAACACTGAAGCTTTCTTT
CDR3aa: CASIPPGGNTEAFF
abundance: NA
d_gene: NA
j_gene: TRBJ1-1
v_gene: TRBV6-5

CDR3nt: TGTGCCAGCAGTGAGTCAGGTAGCAATCAGCCCCAGCATTTT
CDR3aa: CASSESGSNQPQHF
abundance: NA
d_gene: NA
j_gene: TRBJ1-5
v_gene: TRBV6-4

CDR3nt: TGTGCCAGTAGTTCCCGGACAGCTAACTATGGCTACACCTTC
CDR3aa: CASSSRTANYGYTF
abundance: NA
d_gene: NA
j_gene: TRBJ1-2
v_gene: TRBV19

CDR3nt: TGCGCCAGCAGCCCCACAGGGGGCCCTCAGCCCCAGCATTTT
CDR3aa: CASSPTGGPQPQHF
abundance: NA
d_gene: TRBD1
j_gene: TRBJ1-5
v_gene: TRBV5-1

CDR3nt: TGTGCCAGCAGCTCGTACCAAGAGACCCAGTACTTC
CDR3aa: CASSSYQETQYF
abundance: NA
d_gene: NA
j_gene: TRBJ2-5
v_gene: TRBV7-2

CDR3nt: TGTGCCAGCAGCTTATACGGCGATCAGCCCCAGCATTTT
CDR3aa: CASSLYGDQPQHF
abundance: NA
d_gene: NA
j_gene: TRBJ1-5
v_gene: TRBV7-2

CDR3nt: TGTGCCAGCAGGATAGCTAGCACAGATACGCAGTATTTT
CDR3aa: CASRIASTDTQYF
abundance: NA
d_gene: NA
j_gene: TRBJ2-3
v_gene: TRBV7-2

CDR3nt: TGTGCCAGCAGCTCACATCCGCAGGGCGAGCAGTACTTC
CDR3aa: CASSSHPQGEQYF
abundance: once
d_gene: NA
j_gene: TRBJ2-7
v_gene: TRBV7-9

CDR3nt: TGTGCCAGCAGCTTTGGACCGGCGGAGCAGTTCTTC
CDR3aa: CASSFGPAEQFF
abundance: NA
d_gene: NA
j_gene: TRBJ2-1
v_gene: TRBV5-5

CDR3nt: TGTGCCAGCATTATGAACCCTGGTGCCACTGAAGCTTTCTTT
CDR3aa: CASIMNPGATEAFF
abundance: NA
d_gene: NA
j_gene: TRBJ1-1
v_gene: TRBV6-5

CDR3nt: TGCAGTGCTAGTGGCTACGAGCAGTACTTC
CDR3aa: CSASGYEQYF
abundance: NA
d_gene: NA
j_gene: TRBJ2-7
v_gene: TRBV20-1

CDR3nt: TGTGCCAGCAGGCGGACAGGGGGAACCTACGAGCAGTACTTC
CDR3aa: CASRRTGGTYEQYF
abundance: NA
d_gene: TRBD1
j_gene: TRBJ2-7
v_gene: TRBV5-4

CDR3nt: TGTGCCAGCAGCCCCGGACAGGGCGTCAATCAGCCCCAGCATTTT
CDR3aa: CASSPGQGVNQPQHF
abundance: NA
d_gene: TRBD1
j_gene: TRBJ1-5
v_gene: TRBV7-2

CDR3nt: TGTGCCAGCAGCCAAAGTCGGATAGGGGGCGTCGAGCAGTACTTC
CDR3aa: CASSQSRIGGVEQYF
abundance: NA
d_gene: TRBD1
j_gene: TRBJ2-7
v_gene: TRBV11-2

CDR3nt: TGCGCCAGCAGGGCCGGGACCTTAGCCCCCACAGATACGCAGTATTTT
CDR3aa: CASRAGTLAPTDTQYF
abundance: NA
d_gene: NA
j_gene: TRBJ2-3
v_gene: TRBV5-1

CDR3nt: TGTGCCAGCAGTTTACCCGGGACAGGTAAACAGCCCCAGCATTTT
CDR3aa: CASSLPGTGKQPQHF
abundance: NA
d_gene: TRBD1
j_gene: TRBJ1-5
v_gene: TRBV28

CDR3nt: TGTGCCAGCAGCCTCAGACCGTTCGGCTACGAGCAGTACTTC
CDR3aa: CASSLRPFGYEQYF
abundance: NA
d_gene: NA
j_gene: TRBJ2-7
v_gene: TRBV11-2

CDR3nt: TGCGCCAGCAGCTTCGGACAGGGCAGCGAAAAACTGTTTTTT
CDR3aa: CASSFGQGSEKLFF
abundance: few
d_gene: TRBD1
j_gene: TRBJ1-4
v_gene: TRBV5-1

CDR3nt: TGTGCCAGTAGTATCCCGACAGGGATAAACTATCAGCCCCAGCATTTT
CDR3aa: CASSIPTGINYQPQHF
abundance: NA
d_gene: TRBD1
j_gene: TRBJ1-5
v_gene: TRBV19

CDR3nt: TGTGCCAGCAGCGGACAGAGCGAAGCTTTCTTT
CDR3aa: CASSGQSEAFF
abundance: NA
d_gene: NA
j_gene: TRBJ1-1
v_gene: TRBV5-4

CDR3nt: TGTGCCAGCAGTTTAAGTCTGGAGCCCCAGCATTTT
CDR3aa: CASSLSLEPQHF
abundance: NA
d_gene: NA
j_gene: TRBJ1-5
v_gene: TRBV28

CDR3nt: TGCGCCAGCTCCCTAGGACTAGCAAGGGATACGCAGTATTTT
CDR3aa: CASSLGLARDTQYF
abundance: once
d_gene: TRBD2
j_gene: TRBJ2-3
v_gene: TRBV10-2

CDR3nt: TGCGCCAGCAGTGAACGGGAAGCCGGGGAGCTGTTTTTT
CDR3aa: CASSEREAGELFF
abundance: NA
d_gene: NA
j_gene: TRBJ2-2
v_gene: TRBV10-2

CDR3nt: TGCGCCAGCAGCACGTCTTGGGGTACGGACGAGCAGTACTTC
CDR3aa: CASSTSWGTDEQYF
abundance: once
d_gene: NA
j_gene: TRBJ2-7
v_gene: TRBV5-1

CDR3nt: TGTGCCAGCAGCTCCTCCGGCGGGAGATACAATGAGCAGTTCTTC
CDR3aa: CASSSSGGRYNEQFF
abundance: NA
d_gene: TRBD2
j_gene: TRBJ2-1
v_gene: TRBV11-3

CDR3nt: TGTGCCAGCAGCCTCTTAGGCGGAGAGACCCAGTACTTC
CDR3aa: CASSLLGGETQYF
abundance: NA
d_gene: NA
j_gene: TRBJ2-5
v_gene: TRBV5-6

CDR3nt: TGTGCCAGCTCACCACGCTCAGGGTCTCCCTCGAGTGGTGAAAAACTGTTTTTT
CDR3aa: CASSPRSGSPSSGEKLFF
abundance: NA
d_gene: NA
j_gene: TRBJ1-4
v_gene: TRBV18

CDR3nt: TGTGCCAGCAGCTTAATTGCAAGCTCCTACAATGAGCAGTTCTTC
CDR3aa: CASSLIASSYNEQFF
abundance: NA
d_gene: NA
j_gene: TRBJ2-1
v_gene: TRBV7-3